The 11 T cell receptor beta chains reported below all come from one sample, sequenced in a study of blood T cell repertoires in COVID-19. TCRdb's copy holds only in-frame clones and misses some; the assay was immunoSEQ multiplex PCR. Of 110,000 to 150,000 clones listed, about 87% were seen once; the top ten hold 40% to 55%. The sample was peripheral blood. The receptors come from a human donor in a cohort sampled during active COVID-19.

V gene TRBV19 combines with J gene TRBJ2-1; TRBD1 matches at 8 bases. CDR3 length equals 16 residues. CDR1 is LNHDA, CDR2 SQIVND, per germline (reference sequence). After removal of 5 bases from V and 0 bases from J, the junction contained 6 bases not matched to a gene. This CDR3 reads CASSGTGWSSYNEQFF. CDR3 nucleotide sequence: TGTGCCAGTAGTGGGACAGGTTGGAGCTCCTACAATGAGCAGTTCTTC.

The chain has TRBV19 and TRBJ1-2; D not certain. This CDR3 has 12 amino acids. The germline V and J ends were trimmed by 5 bases and 4 bases, with 8 bases remaining between them. Germline V gene sequence: CDR1 LNHDA, CDR2 SQIVND (reference sequence). CDR3: CASSQRGYGYTF. DNA for the CDR3: TGTGCCAGTAGTCAACGGGGCTATGGCTACACCTTC.

The V and J genes are TRBV11-2 and TRBJ1-6; D is unresolved. V dropped 3 bases and J dropped 8 bases, with 11 bases sitting between them. Germline V gene lookup returns CDR1 SGHAT and CDR2 FQNNGV. The CDR3 consists of 14 residues. CDR3 protein: CASSFGSLDSPLHF. In DNA, the CDR3 is TGTGCCAGCAGCTTCGGGTCCCTGGATTCACCCCTCCACTTT.

A note on this clone: This may arise from a read error, as a much more abundant clone is one base away. V is TRBV7-3 and J is TRBJ1-1; D remains ambiguous. In germline, CDR1 is SGHTA, CDR2 FQGTGA. The V and J ends lost 5 bases and 1 base respectively, with 8 bases between them. This CDR3 contains 13 residues. The CDR3 reads CASSLGENTEAFF. The CDR3 DNA reads as TGTGCCAGCAGCCTCGGGGAGAACACTGAAGCTTTCTTT.

The chain carries TRBV3-1 (or the pseudogene TRBV3-2) and TRBJ2-3; the match to TRBD1 covers 9 bases. Per germline, CDR1 LGHDT and CDR2 YNNKEL (reference sequence). The CDR3 sequence is 16 residues long. After removal of 0 bases from V and 0 bases from J, the junction contained 1 base not matched to a gene. In DNA form, the CDR3 reads TGTGCCAGCAGCCAAGAGGGACAGGGTAGCACAGATACGCAGTATTTT. Its protein product is CASSQEGQGSTDTQYF.

This sequence joins TRBV7-9 and TRBJ2-1; no definite D call. The germline gives CDR1 SEHNR, CDR2 FQNEAQ (reference sequence). The CDR3 totals 12 residues. V lost 3 bases, J lost 7 bases, and 7 bases lay in between. The CDR3 here is CASSFNLNEQFF. In DNA, the CDR3 is TGTGCCAGCAGCTTTAATTTGAATGAGCAGTTCTTC.

The chain employs TRBV5-5 and TRBJ2-1; 15 nucleotides align to TRBD2. The germline gives CDR1 SGHKS, CDR2 YYEKEE (reference sequence). The CDR3 is 16 amino acids. V lost 4 bases and J lost 9; bases outside the gene matches: 8. The CDR3 DNA reads TGTGCCAGCAGCCCTGGACTAGCGGGAGGGCGGCGTGAGCAGTTCTTC. Its protein product is CASSPGLAGGRREQFF. Together with reference TRBV5-5 and TRBJ2-1, the CDR3 gives the full variable domain: DAGVTQSPTHLIKTRGQQVTLRCSPISGHKSVSWYQQVLGQGPQFIFQYYEKEERGRGNFPDRFSARQFPNYSSELNVNALLLGDSALYLCASSPGLAGGRREQFFGPGTRLTVL.

The V gene is TRBV4-2, the J gene TRBJ1-4, with D possibly matching TRBD1 (6 bases). Germline V gene data show CDR1 as LGHNA and CDR2 as YNFKEQ. The CDR3 has 15 residues. Trimming pared 4 bases from V and 7 bases from J, leaving 16 bases between. The CDR3 sequence: CASSPTHGGAEKLFF. CDR3 bases: TGTGCCAGCAGCCCCACTCATGGGGGGGCTGAAAAACTGTTTTTT.

The chain joins TRBV11-2 to TRBJ2-7, with D perhaps TRBD1 (6 bases). The germline CDR1 and CDR2 sequences are SGHAT and FQNNGV. The V end lost 4 bases, the J end lost 0 bases, and 13 bases lay between the germline ends. The CDR3 is made up of 15 amino acids. The CDR3 sequence is CASSSADRRSYEQYF. Here the CDR3 DNA reads TGTGCCAGCAGCTCCGCTGACAGGCGCTCCTACGAGCAGTACTTC.

The chain combines TRBV15 with TRBJ1-1; D remains unclear. With 0 bases removed from V and 5 bases from J, the gap between germline ends came to 10 bases. Per germline, CDR1 LNHNV and CDR2 YYDKDF (reference sequence). The CDR3 runs to 14 residues. This CDR3 reads CATSRDPRKTEAFF. The DNA for the CDR3 is TGTGCCACCAGCAGAGATCCCAGGAAAACTGAAGCTTTCTTT.

This chain connects TRBV30 to TRBJ1-2; 7 nucleotides agree with TRBD1. The CDR3 runs 15 residues. Per germline, CDR1 GTSNPN and CDR2 SVGIG (reference sequence). The junction had 9 bases not matched to a gene; V was cut back by 1 base and J by 4 bases. The CDR3 is CAWSDWGQTLYGYTF. The CDR3 DNA follows: TGTGCCTGGAGTGATTGGGGACAGACACTCTATGGCTACACCTTC.